The following is a T cell receptor beta chain sequence with its context. Its antigen is unknown. The sample carries other DNA sequences with the same CDR3. Libraries were prepared by immunoSEQ multiplex PCR; TCRdb keeps only in-frame clonotypes and omits some of them. In the table there are some 1,900,000 clones, about 94% of which are singletons. V dropped 6 bases and J dropped 2; count of bases not matched to a gene: 4. In germline, CDR1 is SQVTM, CDR2 ANQGSEA. The CDR3 covers 13 residues. Naive CD8 cells were CD45RO-negative, positively selected for CCR7, excluding terminally differentiated effector memory CD45RA+ cells. Donors had no recently reported acute infections or vaccinations and were HIV-negative. The data originate from a study of shared clonotypes between healthy human individuals. Findings of the study overall: Clonotypes not shared had lower generation probabilities than those common to all four donors.

The receptor was isolated from a man between 18 and 29 years old in good health. Sequenced sample: naive CD8+ T cells sorted from blood. The chain joins TRBV29-1 to TRBJ2-1; TRBD1 agrees at 7 bases. CDR3 DNA sequence: TGCAGCGTCGCAGGGGGAACCTACAATGAGCAGTTCTTC. Translated, it gives CSVAGGTYNEQFF.